Listed below are T cell receptor beta chains from one sample, sequenced in a study of blood T cell repertoires in COVID-19. Some clones are missing from TCRdb's copy, which holds only in-frame ones; the method was immunoSEQ multiplex PCR. The sample lists over 100,000 clones; roughly 80% were seen once. The source material was peripheral blood. The receptors were sampled from a human donor in a cohort sampled during active COVID-19. Both conserved end residues are part of each CDR3. Fields, in order: J gene, D gene, V gene, clone size, CDR3 protein, CDR3 DNA. The D gene is left open where the match is weak. Rows may omit the clone size; those that give it use once, few, many or a size class.

TRBJ2-7 | NA | TRBV11-2 | NA | CASSLSGEQYF | TGTGCCAGCAGCTTAAGCGGCGAGCAGTACTTC
TRBJ2-7 | TRBD2 | TRBV28 | NA | CASSRGGYEQYF | TGTGCCAGCAGTCGGGGGGGCTACGAGCAGTACTTC
TRBJ1-5 | TRBD1 | TRBV6-2/TRBV6-3 | NA | CASSYAGQGLRSNQPQHF | TGTGCCAGCAGTTACGCCGGACAGGGTTTGAGAAGCAATCAGCCCCAGCATTTT
TRBJ2-7 | TRBD2 | TRBV7-9 | NA | CASSPPGLAGGKQYF | TGTGCCAGCAGCCCACCGGGACTAGCGGGAGGCAAGCAGTACTTC
TRBJ2-7 | TRBD1 | TRBV7-2 | few | CASSSHGTGSYEQYF | TGTGCCAGCAGCTCCCACGGGACAGGGAGCTACGAGCAGTACTTC
TRBJ1-2 | TRBD1 | TRBV7-9 | NA | CASSRLVGTGTDGYTF | TGTGCCAGCAGCCGGTTAGTCGGGACAGGGACGGATGGCTACACCTTC
TRBJ2-7 | NA | TRBV7-2 | NA | CASSLGQGNEQYF | TGTGCCAGCAGCTTAGGTCAGGGGAACGAGCAGTACTTC
TRBJ1-1 | TRBD1 | TRBV5-8 | NA | CASSSTRGRGGTEAFF | TGTGCCAGCAGCTCAACCAGGGGGCGCGGGGGCACTGAAGCTTTCTTT
TRBJ2-7 | TRBD1 | TRBV28 | NA | CASTPGTAAYEQYF | TGTGCCAGCACACCAGGGACAGCGGCCTACGAGCAGTACTTC
TRBJ2-5 | TRBD1 | TRBV19 | NA | CASSSRQGTGETQYF | TGTGCCAGTAGTAGCCGACAGGGGACTGGAGAGACCCAGTACTTC
TRBJ2-3 | NA | TRBV11-3 | NA | CASLGSTDTQYF | TGTGCCAGCCTAGGTAGCACAGATACGCAGTATTTT
TRBJ1-2 | TRBD1 | TRBV29-1 | NA | CSVRTGTGGSGYTF | TGCAGCGTTAGAACCGGGACAGGGGGCTCTGGCTACACCTTC
TRBJ2-3 | NA | TRBV7-2 | NA | CASSLAVGRSDTQYF | TGTGCCAGCAGCTTAGCGGTCGGGAGATCAGATACGCAGTATTTT
TRBJ2-3 | NA | TRBV3-1/TRBV3-2 | NA | CASSRSRSERTDTQYF | TGTGCCAGCAGCCGGAGTAGAAGCGAACGCACAGATACGCAGTATTTT
TRBJ1-1 | TRBD1 | TRBV5-4 | NA | CASQRTIRQGSPAFF | TGTGCCAGTCAGCGCACGATAAGACAGGGTAGCCCAGCTTTCTTT
TRBJ2-5 | TRBD2 | TRBV4-1 | NA | CASSQGKNSGGRETQYF | TGCGCCAGCAGCCAAGGGAAAAATAGCGGGGGTAGGGAGACCCAGTACTTC
TRBJ1-1 | TRBD1 | TRBV5-1 | NA | CASSLPGTVNTEAFF | TGCGCCAGCAGCTTGCCCGGGACAGTGAACACTGAAGCTTTCTTT
TRBJ1-3 | NA | TRBV19 | NA | CASRGTNTPGTIYF | TGTGCCAGTAGGGGGACAAACACTCCAGGCACCATATATTTT
TRBJ1-2 | TRBD1 | TRBV6-2/TRBV6-3 | once | CASSLPVDRHNYGYTF | TGTGCCAGCAGTCTACCTGTGGACAGGCACAACTATGGCTACACCTTC
TRBJ1-5 | TRBD1 | TRBV18 | NA | CASSPRTPGQGSYQPQHF | TGTGCCAGCTCACCACGAACTCCGGGACAGGGCTCTTATCAGCCCCAGCATTTT
TRBJ2-3 | TRBD2 | TRBV10-3 | NA | CAISEGLAGGPSTDTQYF | TGTGCCATCAGTGAGGGTCTGGCGGGGGGGCCGAGCACAGATACGCAGTATTTT
TRBJ1-2 | TRBD1 | TRBV7-9 | NA | CASSLARQGANYGYTF | TGTGCCAGCAGCTTAGCTCGACAGGGAGCTAACTATGGCTACACCTTC
TRBJ2-7 | TRBD1 | TRBV18 | NA | CASSPGQRNNGQYF | TGTGCCAGCTCACCGGGACAGAGAAACAATGGGCAGTACTTC
TRBJ2-2 | NA | TRBV6-5 | NA | CASSSYSRTGELFF | TGTGCCAGCAGTTCCTACAGTCGCACCGGGGAGCTGTTTTTT
TRBJ2-2 | NA | TRBV28 | NA | CASSLGGRSTGELFF | TGTGCCAGCAGTTTAGGAGGGAGATCCACCGGGGAGCTGTTTTTT
TRBJ1-2 | NA | TRBV30 | NA | CAWSVGGRQGYTF | TGTGCCTGGAGTGTAGGAGGGAGGCAGGGCTACACCTTC
TRBJ1-6 | TRBD1 | TRBV9 | few | CASSVDGDRGNSPLHF | TGTGCCAGCAGCGTAGACGGGGACAGGGGTAATTCACCCCTCCACTTT
TRBJ2-2 | TRBD1 | TRBV7-7 | NA | CASSLGGQHTGELFF | TGTGCTAGCAGCTTAGGGGGACAGCACACCGGGGAGCTGTTTTTT
TRBJ2-3 | TRBD1 | TRBV15 | NA | CATSSRQGSTDTQYF | TGTGCCACCAGCAGTAGACAGGGAAGCACAGATACGCAGTATTTT
TRBJ2-7 | TRBD2 | TRBV7-9 | NA | CASSFLTGLPYEQYF | TGTGCCAGCAGCTTCCTTACGGGACTACCCTACGAGCAGTACTTC
TRBJ2-3 | TRBD2 | TRBV7-2 | NA | CASRPPAGGPDTQYF | TGTGCCAGCAGGCCCCCAGCGGGGGGGCCGGATACGCAGTATTTT
TRBJ2-7 | TRBD2 | TRBV3-1/TRBV3-2 | NA | CASSQASGSSYEQYF | TGTGCCAGCAGCCAGGCTAGCGGGTCTTCCTACGAGCAGTACTTC
TRBJ1-2 | NA | TRBV28 | NA | CASSLEVGGYTF | TGTGCCAGCAGTTTAGAGGTAGGCGGCTACACCTTC
TRBJ2-7 | TRBD1 | TRBV30 | NA | CAWSDGDGQVRKQQYF | TGTGCCTGGAGTGACGGCGACGGACAGGTGCGAAAGCAGCAGTACTTC
TRBJ2-7 | NA | TRBV4-3 | NA | CASSPTFGGFGYEQYF | TGCGCCAGCAGCCCCACCTTTGGCGGTTTCGGCTACGAGCAGTACTTC
TRBJ1-1 | TRBD1 | TRBV19 | NA | CASNKGQGFYTEAFF | TGTGCCAGTAATAAGGGACAGGGATTTTACACTGAAGCTTTCTTT
TRBJ1-2 | NA | TRBV2 | NA | CASSEAPAGEGYTF | TGTGCCAGCAGTGAAGCGCCGGCAGGGGAGGGCTACACCTTC
TRBJ1-1 | NA | TRBV12-3/TRBV12-4 | NA | CASKGSTYTEAFF | TGTGCCAGTAAAGGGAGTACGTACACTGAAGCTTTCTTT
TRBJ2-7 | NA | TRBV2 | NA | CATKGHFGEQYF | TGTGCCACCAAAGGACACTTTGGGGAGCAGTACTTC
TRBJ2-3 | TRBD2 | TRBV9 | once | CASSVDTSGADTQYF | TGTGCCAGCAGCGTAGATACTAGCGGGGCGGATACGCAGTATTTT
TRBJ2-7 | TRBD2 | TRBV28 | NA | CASSRTSGTYEQYF | TGTGCCAGCAGTCGGACTAGCGGGACCTACGAGCAGTACTTC
TRBJ1-5 | NA | TRBV6-5 | NA | CASRNFRGQPQHF | TGTGCCAGCAGAAACTTCAGGGGCCAGCCCCAGCATTTT
TRBJ2-6 | NA | TRBV7-2 | NA | CASSLTTGANVLTF | TGTGCCAGCAGCCTTACAACGGGGGCCAACGTCCTGACTTTC
TRBJ2-6 | TRBD1 | TRBV19 | NA | CASRGIGQGAVGANVLTF | TGTGCCAGTAGGGGGATCGGTCAGGGGGCGGTTGGGGCCAACGTCCTGACTTTC
TRBJ2-3 | NA | TRBV2 | NA | CASRITGFSTDTQYF | TGTGCCAGCAGGATAACAGGGTTTTCTACAGATACGCAGTATTTT
TRBJ1-1 | TRBD1 | TRBV3-1/TRBV3-2 | NA | CASSQGTGATEAFF | TGTGCCAGCAGCCAAGGGACAGGTGCAACTGAAGCTTTCTTT
TRBJ2-5 | NA | TRBV7-2 | NA | CASSLSGPGETQYF | TGTGCCAGCAGCTTAAGCGGGCCGGGGGAGACCCAGTACTTC